These T cell receptor beta chains were read from a single sample in a study of cytomegalovirus exposure and HLA in healthy donors. TCRdb keeps only in-frame clones here, not all; method: immunoSEQ multiplex PCR. In the table there are some 170,000 clones, around 75% of which are singletons. The material sequenced was PBMCs. The source of these receptors is a male donor in good health and CMV-seronegative. Both conserved end residues are trimmed from each CDR3.

V gene	J gene	CDR3 protein
TRBV7-2	TRBJ2-3	ASSFSKSTDTQY
TRBV5-4	TRBJ1-1	ASSPPGLMGTEAF
TRBV6-5	TRBJ2-3	ASSYDGTSTDTQY
TRBV4-2	TRBJ2-1	ASSFSYNEQF
TRBV29-1	TRBJ1-1	SVDRGRGTEAF
TRBV5-6	TRBJ2-7	ASSSSGGVLEQY
TRBV6-5	TRBJ2-3	ASSYTGADTQY
TRBV6-1	TRBJ2-7	ASSNYEQY
TRBV6-1	TRBJ2-2	ASSEVSNTGELF
TRBV2	TRBJ1-1	ATLTSGANTEAF
TRBV4-2	TRBJ1-4	ASSQALDSTNEKLF
TRBV6-5	TRBJ2-1	ASSSTRDEQF
TRBV9	TRBJ2-1	ASNVAGGRNEQF
TRBV2	TRBJ1-4	ASSEGPNEKLF
TRBV10-3	TRBJ2-1	AIRDRGGTEQF
TRBV2	TRBJ2-1	ASRKTGDEQF
TRBV5-6	TRBJ1-5	ASSSGGGQPQH
TRBV28	TRBJ1-5	ASRPGQGSNQPQH
TRBV6-1	TRBJ2-1	ASRRLAYNEQF
TRBV5-4	TRBJ2-1	ASSLELADYNEQF
TRBV28	TRBJ1-1	ASSLRSTEAF
TRBV6-5	TRBJ1-3	AIGVPSGNTIY
TRBV28	TRBJ1-5	ASSLLGLPQH
TRBV5-1	TRBJ1-4	ASSPAGREDEKLF
TRBV10-3	TRBJ2-7	AISPNRGTGAYEQY
TRBV19	TRBJ2-3	ASRPLAGGGDTQY
TRBV30	TRBJ2-7	AWCWQGFDEQY
TRBV6-5	TRBJ2-5	ASSVLAGRQETQY
TRBV19	TRBJ1-5	ASSITGQVNQPQH
TRBV6-5	TRBJ2-7	ASSKQERSYEQY
TRBV6-5	TRBJ2-1	ASNRDGGPYNEQF
TRBV18	TRBJ1-1	ASSNPTANTEAF
TRBV9	TRBJ1-6	ASSVGTGRHSPLH
TRBV25-1	TRBJ2-2	ASRGRGVGELF
TRBV5-5	TRBJ2-4	ASSLAVTGQNIQY
TRBV5-1	TRBJ1-2	ASSSAGDYYGYT
TRBV28	TRBJ2-3	ASSPPGTDTQY
TRBV30	TRBJ2-5	AWSRRLQETQY
TRBV23-1	TRBJ2-1	ASSLVETGSDEQF
TRBV4-3	TRBJ2-1	ASSQDASSGSYNEQF
TRBV6-5	TRBJ2-3	ASSFWADTQY
TRBV19	TRBJ2-5	ASSPLTAQQETQY
TRBV30	TRBJ1-5	AWNTGGNQPQH
TRBV30	TRBJ1-4	AWNMGRRRTATNEKLF